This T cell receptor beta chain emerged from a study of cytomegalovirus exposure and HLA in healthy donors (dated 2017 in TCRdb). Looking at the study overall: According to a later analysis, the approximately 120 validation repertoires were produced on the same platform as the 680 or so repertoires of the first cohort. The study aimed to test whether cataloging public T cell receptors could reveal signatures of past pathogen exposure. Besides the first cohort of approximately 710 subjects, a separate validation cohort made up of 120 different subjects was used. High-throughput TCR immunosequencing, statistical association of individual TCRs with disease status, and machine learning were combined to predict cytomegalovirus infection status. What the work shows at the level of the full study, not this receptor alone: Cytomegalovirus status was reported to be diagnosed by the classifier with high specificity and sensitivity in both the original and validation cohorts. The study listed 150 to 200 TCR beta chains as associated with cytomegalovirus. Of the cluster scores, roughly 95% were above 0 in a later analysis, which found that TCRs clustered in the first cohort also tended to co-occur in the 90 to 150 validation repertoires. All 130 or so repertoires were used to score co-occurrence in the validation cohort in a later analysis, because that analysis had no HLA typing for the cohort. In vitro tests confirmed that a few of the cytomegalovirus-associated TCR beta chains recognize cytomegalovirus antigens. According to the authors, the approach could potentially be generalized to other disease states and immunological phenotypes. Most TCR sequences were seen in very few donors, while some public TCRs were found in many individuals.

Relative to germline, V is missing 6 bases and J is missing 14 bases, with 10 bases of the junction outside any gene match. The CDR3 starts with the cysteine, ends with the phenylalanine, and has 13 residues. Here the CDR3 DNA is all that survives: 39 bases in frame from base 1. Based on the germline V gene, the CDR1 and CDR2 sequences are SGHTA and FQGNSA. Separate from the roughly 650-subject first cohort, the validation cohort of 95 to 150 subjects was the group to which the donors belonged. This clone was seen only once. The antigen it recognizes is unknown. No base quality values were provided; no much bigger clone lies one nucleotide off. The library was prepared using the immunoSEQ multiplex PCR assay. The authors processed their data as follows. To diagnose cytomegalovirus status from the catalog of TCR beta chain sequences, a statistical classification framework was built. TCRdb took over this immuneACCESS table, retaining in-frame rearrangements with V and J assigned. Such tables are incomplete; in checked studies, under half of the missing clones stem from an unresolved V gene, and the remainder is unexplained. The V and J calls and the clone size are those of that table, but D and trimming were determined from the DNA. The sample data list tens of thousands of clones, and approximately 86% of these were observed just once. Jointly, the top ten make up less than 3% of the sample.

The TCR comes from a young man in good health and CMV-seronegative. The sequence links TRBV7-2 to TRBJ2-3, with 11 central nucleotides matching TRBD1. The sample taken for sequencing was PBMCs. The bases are TGTGCCAGCAGTGCGGGACAGGGGGTATTTTGGTATTTT. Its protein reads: CASSAGQGVFWYF.